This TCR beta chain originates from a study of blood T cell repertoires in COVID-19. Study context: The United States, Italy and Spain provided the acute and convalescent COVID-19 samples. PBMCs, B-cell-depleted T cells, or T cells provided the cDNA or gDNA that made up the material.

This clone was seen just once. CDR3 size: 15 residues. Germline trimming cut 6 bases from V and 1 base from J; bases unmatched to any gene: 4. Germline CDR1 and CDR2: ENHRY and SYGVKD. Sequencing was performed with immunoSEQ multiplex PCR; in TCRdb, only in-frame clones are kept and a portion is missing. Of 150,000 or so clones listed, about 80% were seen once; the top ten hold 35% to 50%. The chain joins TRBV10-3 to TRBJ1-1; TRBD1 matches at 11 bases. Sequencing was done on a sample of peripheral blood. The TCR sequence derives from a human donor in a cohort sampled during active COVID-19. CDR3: CAIRDRGQGNTEAFF. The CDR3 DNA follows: TGTGCCATCAGGGACAGGGGGCAAGGGAACACTGAAGCTTTCTTT.